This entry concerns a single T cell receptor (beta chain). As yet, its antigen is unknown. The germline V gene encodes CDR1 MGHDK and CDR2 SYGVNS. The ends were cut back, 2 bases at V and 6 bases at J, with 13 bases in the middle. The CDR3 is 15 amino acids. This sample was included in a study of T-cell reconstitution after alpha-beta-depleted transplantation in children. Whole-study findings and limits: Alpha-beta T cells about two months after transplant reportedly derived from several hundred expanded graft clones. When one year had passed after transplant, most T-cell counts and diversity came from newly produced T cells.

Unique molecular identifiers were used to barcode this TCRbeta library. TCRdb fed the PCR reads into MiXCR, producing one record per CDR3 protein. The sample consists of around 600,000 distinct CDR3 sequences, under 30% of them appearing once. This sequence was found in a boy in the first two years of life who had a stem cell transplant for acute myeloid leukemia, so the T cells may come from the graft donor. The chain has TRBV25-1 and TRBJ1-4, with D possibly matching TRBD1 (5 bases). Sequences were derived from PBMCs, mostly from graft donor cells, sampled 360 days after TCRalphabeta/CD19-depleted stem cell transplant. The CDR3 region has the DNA TGTGCCAGCAGTGAAGACGAGGGACTTGATGAAAAACTGTTTTTT. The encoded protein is CASSEDEGLDEKLFF.